This T cell receptor beta chain is from a study of identical twins. Study findings and constraints: The more abundant beta clonotypes in cord blood had fewer insertions, and memory repertoires did not show this. Invariant populations such as MAIT and iNKT cells could partly muddle zero-insertion analyses.

TCRdb re-analysed the 5' RACE reads in MiXCR, keeping a single row per CDR3 protein. The table lists approximately 680,000 distinct CDR3 sequences, under 8.5% of them singletons. The CDR3 runs to 14 residues. Germline values: CDR1 ENHRY, CDR2 SYGVKD. Trimming removed 0 bases from V and 2 bases from J, with 8 bases in between. This clonotype was detected many times. What it binds is unknown. This sample also belongs to another study, concerning yellow fever vaccine responses in identical twins.

Source material: PBMCs. This clonotype originated in a woman under 30 in good health. The rearrangement joins TRBV10-3 to TRBJ2-7; weak D call: TRBD2 (5 bases). This CDR3 reads CAISESEVAYEQYF. The CDR3 DNA reads TGTGCCATCAGTGAGTCGGAGGTAGCCTACGAGCAGTACTTC.